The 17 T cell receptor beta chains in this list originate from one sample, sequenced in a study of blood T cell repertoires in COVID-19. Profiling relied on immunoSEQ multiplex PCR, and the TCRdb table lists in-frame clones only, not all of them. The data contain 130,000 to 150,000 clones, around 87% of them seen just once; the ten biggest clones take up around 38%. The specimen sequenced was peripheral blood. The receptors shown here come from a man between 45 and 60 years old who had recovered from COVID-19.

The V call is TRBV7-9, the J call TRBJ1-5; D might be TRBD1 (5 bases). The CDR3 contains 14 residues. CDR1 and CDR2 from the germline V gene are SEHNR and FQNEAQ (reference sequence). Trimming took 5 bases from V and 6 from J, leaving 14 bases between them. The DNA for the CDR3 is TGTGCCAGCAGCCCCGGGGGGGTGCGTCAGCCCCAGCATTTT. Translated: CASSPGGVRQPQHF.

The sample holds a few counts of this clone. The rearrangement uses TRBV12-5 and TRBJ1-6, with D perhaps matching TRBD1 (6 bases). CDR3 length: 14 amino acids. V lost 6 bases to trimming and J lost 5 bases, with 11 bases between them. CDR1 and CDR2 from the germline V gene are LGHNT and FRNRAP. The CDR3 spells CASGSGQNNSPLHF. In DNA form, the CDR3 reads TGTGCTAGTGGATCTGGACAGAATAATTCACCCCTCCACTTT.

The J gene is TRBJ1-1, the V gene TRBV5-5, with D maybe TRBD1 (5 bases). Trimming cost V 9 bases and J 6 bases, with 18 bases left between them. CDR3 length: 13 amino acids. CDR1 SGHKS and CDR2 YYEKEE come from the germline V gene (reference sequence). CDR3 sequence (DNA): TGTGCCACCCAGATCTGGGGCGGCCCTGAAGCTTTCTTT. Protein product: CATQIWGGPEAFF.

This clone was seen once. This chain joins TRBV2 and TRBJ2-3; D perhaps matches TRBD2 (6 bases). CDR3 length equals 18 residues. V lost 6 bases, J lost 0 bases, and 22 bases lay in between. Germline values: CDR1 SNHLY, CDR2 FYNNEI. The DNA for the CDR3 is TGTGCCAGCAGCCCCACGCGGGGCTTGGTTGCTAGCACAGATACGCAGTATTTT. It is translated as CASSPTRGLVASTDTQYF.

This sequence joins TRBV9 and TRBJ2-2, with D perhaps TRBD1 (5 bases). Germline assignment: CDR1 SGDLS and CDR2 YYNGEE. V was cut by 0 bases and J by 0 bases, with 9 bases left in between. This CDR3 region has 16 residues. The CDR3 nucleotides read TGTGCCAGCAGCGTAGCGGCAGGGCCGAACACCGGGGAGCTGTTTTTT. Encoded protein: CASSVAAGPNTGELFF.

DNA of the CDR3: TGTGCCAGCAGAGTTGACAGGGGGCTAGCTTTCTTT. This translates into CASRVDRGLAFF. The rearrangement uses TRBV2 and TRBJ1-1; 10 bases agree with TRBD1. V shed 6 bases, J shed 10 bases, and the junction held 5 bases outside the gene matches. The CDR3 spans 12 residues. Germline V lookup: CDR1 SNHLY, CDR2 FYNNEI.

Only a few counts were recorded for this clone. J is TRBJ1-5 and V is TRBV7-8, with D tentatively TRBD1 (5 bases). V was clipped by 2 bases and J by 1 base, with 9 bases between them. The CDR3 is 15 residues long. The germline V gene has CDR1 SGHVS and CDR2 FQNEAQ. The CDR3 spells CASSLFGGSNQPQHF. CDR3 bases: TGTGCCAGCAGCTTATTCGGGGGGAGCAATCAGCCCCAGCATTTT.

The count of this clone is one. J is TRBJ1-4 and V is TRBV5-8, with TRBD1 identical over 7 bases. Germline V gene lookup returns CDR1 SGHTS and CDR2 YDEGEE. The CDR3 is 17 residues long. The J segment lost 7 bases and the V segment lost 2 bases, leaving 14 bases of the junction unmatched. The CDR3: CASSLSVGTAIVEKLFF. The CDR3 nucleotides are TGTGCCAGCAGCTTATCGGTGGGGACAGCCATCGTTGAAAAACTGTTTTTT.

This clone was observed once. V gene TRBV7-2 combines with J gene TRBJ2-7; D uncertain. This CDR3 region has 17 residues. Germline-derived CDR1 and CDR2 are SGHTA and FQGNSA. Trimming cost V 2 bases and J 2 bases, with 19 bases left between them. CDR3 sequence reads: CASSLWAPSQDAYEQYF. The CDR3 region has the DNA TGTGCCAGCAGCTTATGGGCCCCGTCGCAGGATGCCTACGAGCAGTACTTC.

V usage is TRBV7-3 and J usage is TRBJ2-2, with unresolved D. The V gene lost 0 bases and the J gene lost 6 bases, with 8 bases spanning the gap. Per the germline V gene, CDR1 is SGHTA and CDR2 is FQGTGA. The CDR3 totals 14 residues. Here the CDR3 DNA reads TGTGCCAGCAGCTTAACTGGAGTGGCCGGGGAGCTGTTTTTT. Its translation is CASSLTGVAGELFF.

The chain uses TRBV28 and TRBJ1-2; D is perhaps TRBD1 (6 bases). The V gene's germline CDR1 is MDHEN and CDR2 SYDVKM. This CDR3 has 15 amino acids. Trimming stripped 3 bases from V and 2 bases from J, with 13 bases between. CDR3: CASSFRGRYNYGYTF. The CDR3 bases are TGTGCCAGCAGTTTCAGGGGCAGGTACAACTATGGCTACACCTTC.

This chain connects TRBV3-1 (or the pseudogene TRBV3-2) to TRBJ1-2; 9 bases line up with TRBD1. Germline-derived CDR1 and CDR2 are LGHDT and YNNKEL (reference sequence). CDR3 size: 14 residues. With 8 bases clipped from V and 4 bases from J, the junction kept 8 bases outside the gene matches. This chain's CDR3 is CASRGTGTVYGYTF. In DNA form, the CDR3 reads TGTGCCAGCCGGGGGACAGGGACGGTCTATGGCTACACCTTC.

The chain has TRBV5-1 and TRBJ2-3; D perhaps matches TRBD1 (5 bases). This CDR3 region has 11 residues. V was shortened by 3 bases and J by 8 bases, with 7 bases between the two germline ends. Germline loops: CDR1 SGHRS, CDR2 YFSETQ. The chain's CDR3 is CASSSQATQYF. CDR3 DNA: TGCGCCAGCAGCTCACAGGCTACGCAGTATTTT.

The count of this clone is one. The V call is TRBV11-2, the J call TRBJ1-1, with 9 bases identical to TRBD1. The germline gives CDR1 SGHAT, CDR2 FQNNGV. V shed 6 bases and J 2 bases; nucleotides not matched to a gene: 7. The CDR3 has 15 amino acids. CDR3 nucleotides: TGTGCCAGCAGTTATCCGGGACAGGGAAACACTGAAGCTTTCTTT. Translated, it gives CASSYPGQGNTEAFF.

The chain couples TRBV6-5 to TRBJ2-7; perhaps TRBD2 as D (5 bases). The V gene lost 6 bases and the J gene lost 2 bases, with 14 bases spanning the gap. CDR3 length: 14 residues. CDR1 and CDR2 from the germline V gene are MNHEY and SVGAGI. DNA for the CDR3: TGTGCCAGCAGCCCCGGACGGGGAGCCTACGAGCAGTACTTC. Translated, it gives CASSPGRGAYEQYF.

The CDR3 DNA reads TGTGCCAGCAGCTTAAACGGGGGGACTAACTATGGCTACACCTTC. As protein: CASSLNGGTNYGYTF. J is TRBJ1-2 and V is TRBV7-3; perhaps TRBD1 as D (5 bases). The CDR3 sequence is 15 residues long. Trimming removed 1 base at V and 0 bases at J, with 9 bases between. Germline values: CDR1 SGHTA, CDR2 FQGTGA.

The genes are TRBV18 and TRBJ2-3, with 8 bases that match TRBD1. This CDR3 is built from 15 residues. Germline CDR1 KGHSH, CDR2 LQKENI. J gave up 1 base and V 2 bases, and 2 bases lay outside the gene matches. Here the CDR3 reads CASSPRGQGTDTQYF. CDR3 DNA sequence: TGTGCCAGCTCACCAAGGGGACAGGGCACAGATACGCAGTATTTT.